Described below is a single T cell receptor (beta chain) sequence and its context. The V and J ends lost 2 bases and 4 bases, in that order; junction bases with no gene match: 9. In germline, CDR1 is WNHNN, CDR2 SYGVQD (reference sequence). The CDR3 has 17 amino acids. The sample belongs to a study of OX40 agonist ivuxolimab in advanced cancers. The repertoire was sequenced with immunoSEQ multiplex PCR; TCRdb's copy has only in-frame clones and lacks some. Here the sample spans more than 95,000 clones, approximately 93% being singletons. The genes are TRBV10-1 and TRBJ2-2; 8 bases map to TRBD1. The specimen comprised CD4+ or CD8+ T cells sorted from blood, sampled in a trial of the OX40 agonist ivuxolimab. The receptor comes from an adult with an advanced solid tumor such as melanoma, head and neck, liver or kidney cancer. The CDR3 region has the DNA TGCGCCAGCAGTGAGCGGACAGGGAAAAGGGCCACCGGGGAGCTGTTTTTT. Translated: CASSERTGKRATGELFF.